The 3 T cell receptor beta chains given below trace back to one sample, sequenced in a study of CD8 T cells in Susac syndrome (dated by TCRdb to about 2019). Library construction relied on the immunoSEQ multiplex PCR assay. RNA was extracted using the RNeasy kit, and about 0.45 to 1 microgram was reverse transcribed with random hexamers. Using fastp trimming at Q25 and MiXCR clonotype assembly, TCRdb reanalyzed the public sequencing data and kept in-frame beta chains. Rows with one shared CDR3 protein collapse into an entry with the most common genes and DNA. This sample is represented by approximately 190,000 distinct CDR3 sequences; 85% to 95% of them were singletons. The ten largest clones represent less than 0.2% of the sample. The sample consisted of CD8+ T cells from PBMCs. The receptors shown here come from a human donor with Susac syndrome.

This chain uses TRBV6-5 with TRBJ2-7; 9 nucleotides match TRBD1. The CDR3 runs to 15 residues. Germline V gene lookup returns CDR1 MNHEY and CDR2 SVGAGI. The trim removed 6 bases at V and 2 bases at J, leaving 8 bases unmatched. CDR3: CASSPTGTGPYEQYF. CDR3 bases: TGTGCCAGCAGCCCGACCGGGACAGGGCCCTACGAGCAGTACTTC.

The chain uses TRBV9 and TRBJ2-1, with unresolved D. Per germline, CDR1 SGDLS and CDR2 YYNGEE. The CDR3 has 13 residues. V was pared by 2 bases and J by 9 bases, with 12 bases between. The CDR3: CASSVQLSGEQFF. The CDR3 DNA reads as TGTGCCAGCAGCGTTCAATTATCTGGTGAGCAGTTCTTC.

The chain joins TRBV13 to TRBJ2-2, with D unclear. V lost 7 bases, J lost 4 bases, and 10 bases lay in between. Germline CDR1 and CDR2: PRHDT and FYEKMQ (reference sequence). The CDR3 length is 13 residues. The CDR3 reads CASKGWGTGELFF. The CDR3 DNA follows: TGTGCCAGCAAAGGGTGGGGCACCGGGGAGCTGTTTTTT.